Below, one TCR beta chain is given with its context. Its antigen is as yet unknown. This sample stems from a study of cytomegalovirus exposure and HLA in healthy donors. Study-level results: Sequencing likely generated an artifact that appeared as a cluster of highly shared sequence variants. When analyzed later, the rates of TCR association showed variation by HLA locus, with DRB1 the most and HLA-C the fewest. As a later analysis revealed, most CMV-associated TCR beta chains appeared HLA-restricted.

V was cut by 2 bases and J by 7 bases, with 6 bases left in between. Germline V gives CDR1 SQVTM, CDR2 ANQGSEA. The CDR3 loop spans 11 amino acids. PCR employed 60 Vbeta and 13 Jbeta primers. Data came from immunoSEQ multiplex PCR; TCRdb stores just in-frame clones and leaves some out. The table includes around 130,000 clones, around four fifths detected once. The genes are TRBV29-1 and TRBJ2-4; D gene unclear. This receptor was taken from a woman aged 35 to 49 in good health and CMV-seropositive. Sequenced sample: PBMCs. CDR3 nucleotides: TGCAGCGTTGAACAGAGGAACATTCAGTACTTC. The encoded protein is CSVEQRNIQYF.